These 30 T cell receptor beta chains share one sample of origin, sequenced in a study of neurological immune-mediated disorders. TCRdb reprocessed the 5' RACE reads with MiXCR, giving one entry per CDR3 protein. The sample yields about 99,000 distinct CDR3 sequences, about a tenth seen once. The time point is: longitudinal time-point 3. Sequenced sample: PBMCs. The receptors stem from a female donor with HTLV-1-associated myelopathy (HAM/TSP).

Many counts were recorded for this clonotype. The rearrangement links TRBV5-5 to TRBJ2-3; the D gene could be TRBD1 or TRBD2 (5 bases each). Germline V CDR1 and CDR2: SGHKS, YYEKEE (reference sequence). V gave up 0 bases and J gave up 7 bases, with 12 bases separating them. This CDR3 comprises 14 residues. The CDR3 reads CASSLGGTQNTQYF. The CDR3 DNA reads TGTGCCAGCAGCTTGGGGGGGACCCAGAATACGCAGTATTTT.

This clonotype was recorded many times. The chain couples TRBV20-1 to TRBJ2-7, with D tentatively TRBD1 or TRBD2 (5 bases each). CDR3 size: 14 residues. CDR1 and CDR2 from the germline V gene are DFQATT and SNEGSKA (reference sequence). V dropped 0 bases and J dropped 2 bases, with 11 bases sitting between them. Written as DNA, the CDR3 is TGCAGTGCTAGAGATTGGGACCTTACCTACGAGCAGTACTTC. As protein: CSARDWDLTYEQYF.

This clonotype was counted ten times or more. The CDR3 loop is CASASGTAGDTQYF. The CDR3 DNA reads TGCGCCAGCGCTTCCGGGACAGCTGGAGATACGCAGTATTTT. The rearrangement uses TRBV5-1 and TRBJ2-3; 7 bases align to TRBD1. The CDR3 has 14 residues. Germline V lookup: CDR1 SGHRS, CDR2 YFSETQ. V shed 7 bases, J shed 5 bases, and the junction held 10 bases outside the gene matches.

This clonotype has a count of ten or more. The DNA of the CDR3 is TGCGCCAGCAGCACCGACAACTTGGTGAACACTGAAGCTTTCTTT. This gives the protein CASSTDNLVNTEAFF. The rearrangement joins TRBV5-1 to TRBJ1-1; D gene ambiguous. Trimming left V 4 bases short and J 0 bases short, with 13 bases between. The germline V gene encodes CDR1 SGHRS and CDR2 YFSETQ. This CDR3 region has 15 residues.

This clonotype has a count of ten or more. The chain has TRBV7-8 and TRBJ2-5, with 7 bases that match TRBD1. CDR3 size: 17 residues. The germline CDR1 and CDR2 sequences are SGHVS and FQNEAQ. Unmatched junction bases numbered 16, after V lost 2 bases and J lost 7 bases. Here the CDR3 reads CASSLSPPGQRTGTQYF. The CDR3 DNA follows: TGTGCCAGCAGCTTATCACCTCCGGGACAGAGGACGGGGACCCAGTACTTC.

This clonotype was found many times. The rearrangement links TRBV5-1 to TRBJ2-3, with TRBD2 as a possible D gene (5 bases). V gave up 3 bases and J gave up 0 bases, with 14 bases separating them. CDR1 is SGHRS and CDR2 is YFSETQ in the germline V gene. This CDR3 region has 16 residues. CDR3 in DNA: TGCGCCAGCAGCTCTGGCGCGGGCGGGAGCACAGATACGCAGTATTTT. This translates into CASSSGAGGSTDTQYF.

This clonotype was found many times. This sequence joins TRBV2 and TRBJ2-7, with D unclear. The V end lost 3 bases, the J end lost 2 bases, and 5 bases lay between the germline ends. CDR3 length: 12 amino acids. Looked up from germline, CDR1 is SNHLY and CDR2 is FYNNEI. Written as DNA, the CDR3 is TGTGCCAGCAGTGATTACCCCTACGAGCAGTACTTC. Translating gives CASSDYPYEQYF.

Many counts were recorded for this clonotype. The chain is built from TRBV20-1 and TRBJ1-4, with D unresolved. V lost 6 bases to trimming and J lost 3 bases, with 8 bases between them. Per germline, CDR1 DFQATT and CDR2 SNEGSKA (reference sequence). CDR3 size: 12 residues. This chain's CDR3 is CSAQNANEKLFF. CDR3 in DNA: TGCAGTGCCCAGAATGCTAATGAAAAACTGTTTTTT.

This clonotype has a count of ten or more. V and J are TRBV29-1 and TRBJ2-7, with a weak D call TRBD2 (6 bases). The V end lost 7 bases, the J end lost 5 bases, and 12 bases lay between the germline ends. The germline CDR1 and CDR2 sequences are SQVTM and ANQGSEA. CDR3 length equals 11 residues. The CDR3 bases are TGCAGCGGGAGGGAATACGACGAGCAGTACTTC. Translating gives CSGREYDEQYF.

In this sample, this clonotype turned up many times. V and J are TRBV21-1 and TRBJ1-5; the table assigns TRBD1, which was not confirmed against the DNA. TRBV21-1 is shown as a pseudogene. The CDR3 spans 17 residues. CDR3 DNA sequence: TGTGCCAGCAGCAAAGCGCTAAGGGGGGCGAGGGATCAGCCCCAGCATTTT. It codes for CASSKALRGARDQPQHF.

This clonotype was detected ten times or more. V gene TRBV5-5 combines with J gene TRBJ2-7; maybe TRBD1 (6 bases). Germline V lookup: CDR1 SGHKS, CDR2 YYEKEE (reference sequence). This CDR3 region has 14 residues. V was cut by 2 bases and J by 1 base, with 10 bases left in between. The DNA of the CDR3 is TGTGCCAGCAGCTTCGGGACACCATCCTACGAGCAGTACTTC. Protein product: CASSFGTPSYEQYF.

This clonotype showed up many times. This chain connects TRBV5-5 to TRBJ1-6; 9 bases fit TRBD1. The ends lost 4 bases at V and 7 bases at J; junction bases unmatched: 3. CDR1 is SGHKS and CDR2 is YYEKEE in the germline V gene (reference sequence). This CDR3 has 14 amino acids. The DNA for the CDR3 is TGTGCCAGCAGCCACGGACAGGGGAATTCACCCCTCCACTTT. Translating gives CASSHGQGNSPLHF.

This clonotype was counted many times. The CDR3 does not end in the conserved phenylalanine or tryptophan, so this is likely a read error. The DNA is omitted, as the CDR3 cannot be located on it reliably, and the CDR3 follows TCRdb's listing. This rearrangement joins TRBV5-1 to TRBJ1-5. The length of the CDR3 is 14 amino acids, counting both ends. The germline V gene encodes CDR1 SGHRS and CDR2 YFSETQ. CDR3 loop: CASSLDGWDNQPQH.

There are many counts of this clonotype. The chain carries TRBV5-1 and TRBJ2-1; D could derive from TRBD1 or TRBD2 (6 bases each). V was cut by 1 base and J by 0 bases, with 11 bases left in between. The CDR3 has 16 residues. The germline gives CDR1 SGHRS, CDR2 YFSETQ. The CDR3 region is CASSLRGGNSYNEQFF. In DNA, the CDR3 is TGCGCCAGCAGCTTGCGAGGGGGGAACTCCTACAATGAGCAGTTCTTC.

This sequence joins TRBV28 and TRBJ2-7; 7 positions match TRBD1. This CDR3 has 12 amino acids. Germline V gene lookup returns CDR1 MDHEN and CDR2 SYDVKM. V shed 8 bases and J 4 bases; nucleotides not matched to a gene: 5. CDR3 bases: TGTGCCAGCGGGAAGACAGGGTACGAGCAGTACTTC. It codes for CASGKTGYEQYF.

The sample holds many counts of this clonotype. The chain has TRBV20-1 and TRBJ2-7; tentatively, D is TRBD1 (5 bases). From germline, CDR1 is DFQATT and CDR2 SNEGSKA (reference sequence). The CDR3 length is 11 residues. Trimming removed 6 bases from V and 4 bases from J, with 10 bases in between. CDR3 protein: CSAADTYEQYF. The CDR3 bases are TGCAGTGCCGCGGACACTTACGAGCAGTACTTC.

This clonotype was found many times. The chain joins TRBV7-9 to TRBJ1-2; D perhaps matches TRBD1 (6 bases). Germline CDR1 reads SEHNR; CDR2 reads FQNEAQ (reference sequence). V was clipped by 1 base and J by 1 base, with 16 bases between them. The CDR3 is 17 residues long. The CDR3 bases are TGTGCCAGCAGCTTAGGGGACGGGGGCATCTATAACTATGGCTACACCTTC. Translated: CASSLGDGGIYNYGYTF. Full variable domain (rest looked up from reference TRBV7-9 and TRBJ1-2): DTGVSQNPRHKITKRGQNVTFRCDPISEHNRLYWYRQTLGQGPEFLTYFQNEAQLEKSRLLSDRFSAERPKGSFSTLEIQRTEQGDSAMYLCASSLGDGGIYNYGYTFGSGTRLTVV.

This clonotype was recorded many times. The rearrangement uses TRBV20-1 and TRBJ2-7; 8 bases line up with TRBD1. The ends lost 3 bases at V and 4 bases at J; junction bases unmatched: 2. Germline CDR1 reads DFQATT; CDR2 reads SNEGSKA (reference sequence). The CDR3 loop spans 12 amino acids. The CDR3 region has the DNA TGCAGTGCTAGGGGACAGGTTTACGAGCAGTACTTC. Encoded protein: CSARGQVYEQYF.

V is TRBV6-2 or TRBV6-3 and J is TRBJ2-7; the match to TRBD1 covers 8 bases. V shed 4 bases, J shed 3 bases, and the junction held 8 bases outside the gene matches. Germline V CDR1 and CDR2: MNHEY, SVGEGT. The CDR3 contains 15 residues. The CDR3 spells CASSSGQGIVYEQYF. For the CDR3, the DNA is TGTGCCAGCAGTTCCGGACAGGGAATTGTCTACGAGCAGTACTTC.

This clonotype was counted at least ten times. This chain connects TRBV5-1 to TRBJ2-3; D not resolved. Trimming removed 0 bases from V and 10 bases from J, with 6 bases in between. This CDR3 is built from 11 residues. From germline, CDR1 is SGHRS and CDR2 YFSETQ. CDR3 in amino acids: CASSLDGPQYF. The CDR3 DNA reads as TGCGCCAGCAGCTTGGATGGGCCGCAGTATTTT. Using reference TRBV5-1 and TRBJ2-3 for the parts outside the CDR3, the full variable domain is KAGVTQTPRYLIKTRGQQVTLSCSPISGHRSVSWYQQTPGQGLQFLFEYFSETQRNKGNFPGRFSGRQFSNSRSEMNVSTLELGDSALYLCASSLDGPQYFGPGTRLTVL.

At least ten counts were recorded for this clonotype. Germline is not matched at one junction end, which may reflect a read error. V usage is TRBV15 and J usage is TRBJ2-7; D gene uncertain. Germline CDR1 and CDR2: LNHNV and YYDKDF (reference sequence). The CDR3 runs 12 residues. The CDR3 region is CATSRDTAEQYF. In nucleotides, the CDR3 is TGTGCTACCAGCAGAGATACGGCCGAGCAGTACTTC.

The chain recombines TRBV20-1 with TRBJ2-1; 10 bases fit TRBD1. V trimming: 3 bases; J trimming: 5 bases; junction bases outside the gene matches: 4. The CDR3 sequence is 14 residues long. CDR1 is DFQATT, CDR2 SNEGSKA, per germline (reference sequence). The CDR3 sequence: CSASGDRGNNEQFF. The CDR3 DNA reads TGCAGTGCTAGCGGGGACAGGGGAAACAATGAGCAGTTCTTC.

This clonotype is labeled medium-sized (0.01 to 0.1%). The chain combines TRBV10-2 with TRBJ1-1, with D possibly TRBD1 on 6 matching bases. The germline CDR1 and CDR2 sequences are WSHSY and SAAADI. The CDR3 has 13 amino acids. V was trimmed by 3 bases and J by 5 bases, leaving 10 bases between them. CDR3 loop: CASSEQGGTEAFF. The CDR3 nucleotides read TGCGCCAGCAGTGAACAGGGTGGGACTGAAGCTTTCTTT.

This clonotype was counted at least ten times. The chain uses TRBV7-2 and TRBJ1-2; D is unresolved. The CDR3 sequence is 14 residues long. Germline V gives CDR1 SGHTA, CDR2 FQGNSA. The ends were cut back, 5 bases at V and 4 bases at J, with 14 bases in the middle. CDR3 DNA: TGTGCCAGCAGCCCCCTCGGCAGGTCCTATGGCTACACCTTC. Translated, it gives CASSPLGRSYGYTF.

Ten or more counts support this clonotype. CDR3 amino acids: CSADRTTNTEAFF. CDR3 sequence (DNA): TGCAGTGCCGATCGGACAACGAACACTGAAGCTTTCTTT. The rearrangement joins TRBV20-1 to TRBJ1-1, with D possibly matching TRBD1 (5 bases). Trimming pared 6 bases from V and 1 base from J, leaving 12 bases between. The CDR3 is made up of 13 amino acids. Germline V CDR1 and CDR2: DFQATT, SNEGSKA (reference sequence).

This clonotype occurred many times. The J gene is TRBJ2-1, the V gene TRBV5-1, with 10 bases that match TRBD2. The CDR3 totals 15 residues. Germline lookup yields CDR1 SGHRS and CDR2 YFSETQ. The ends lost 2 bases at V and 7 bases at J; junction bases unmatched: 6. The DNA for the CDR3 is TGCGCCAGCAGCTTTAGCGGGGGGCCCAAGAATGAGCAGTTCTTC. This sequence encodes CASSFSGGPKNEQFF.

This clonotype has ten or more counts. The chain recombines TRBV6-1 with TRBJ1-1; D unresolved. The V gene's germline CDR1 is MNHNS and CDR2 SASEGT. Trimming took 4 bases from V and 6 from J, leaving 9 bases between them. The CDR3 has 12 amino acids. CDR3 protein: CASSGGRPEAFF. The CDR3 nucleotides are TGTGCCAGCAGTGGCGGACGCCCTGAAGCTTTCTTT.

This clonotype was picked up a small number of times. This chain links TRBV7-3 with TRBJ2-1; 9 nucleotides match TRBD2. The trim removed 5 bases at V and 2 bases at J, leaving 7 bases unmatched. This CDR3 is 16 amino acids long. The germline gives CDR1 SGHTA, CDR2 FQGTGA. The CDR3: CASSRGGGAAYNEQFF. The CDR3 DNA reads as TGTGCCAGCAGCCGCGGCGGGGGGGCCGCCTACAATGAGCAGTTCTTC.

There are many counts of this clonotype. The CDR3 here is CASSSPQRGNNEQYF. The DNA for the CDR3 is TGTGCCAGCAGTTCCCCCCAGCGGGGGAACAACGAGCAGTACTTC. This sequence joins TRBV28 and TRBJ2-7; TRBD2 matches 8 bases. The CDR3 sequence is 15 residues long. Germline loops: CDR1 MDHEN, CDR2 SYDVKM. With V trimmed by 4 bases and J by 5 bases, 10 bases remained unmatched.

This clonotype was counted at least ten times. CDR3 region: CASGLAGAYEQYF. For the CDR3, the DNA is TGTGCCAGCGGTCTAGCGGGGGCCTACGAGCAGTACTTC. This chain links TRBV28 with TRBJ2-7; 10 bases map to TRBD2. Germline V gene lookup returns CDR1 MDHEN and CDR2 SYDVKM. The CDR3 extends over 13 amino acids. The trim removed 8 bases at V and 2 bases at J, leaving 3 bases unmatched.